The 7 T cell receptor beta chains below all came from one sample that was sequenced in a study of blood T cell repertoires in COVID-19. Method: immunoSEQ multiplex PCR; TCRdb's copy keeps in-frame clones and lacks some. This repertoire shows around 180,000 clones, 70% to 90% found once; its top ten account for over 2.5%. What was sequenced was peripheral blood. The receptors stem from a man aged 60 to 69 with acute or convalescent COVID-19.

The chain couples TRBV5-5 to TRBJ1-1, with 10 positions matching TRBD1. With V trimmed by 4 bases and J by 5 bases, 8 bases remained unmatched. Germline V gene lookup returns CDR1 SGHKS and CDR2 YYEKEE (reference sequence). There are 15 residues in the CDR3. The CDR3 bases are TGTGCCAGCAGCCCAGGGACAGGGGCATATACTGAAGCTTTCTTT. This gives the protein CASSPGTGAYTEAFF.

DNA of the CDR3: TGTGCCAGTAGAACTAGCGGGAGCGGGAATGAGCAGTTCTTC. It is translated as CASRTSGSGNEQFF. This rearrangement joins TRBV19 to TRBJ2-1; 11 bases line up with TRBD2. This CDR3 has 14 amino acids. Looked up from germline, CDR1 is LNHDA and CDR2 is SQIVND (reference sequence). The junction had 5 bases not matched to a gene; V was cut back by 6 bases and J by 7 bases.

The chain is built from TRBV5-1 and TRBJ2-3, with D perhaps TRBD2 (5 bases). The CDR3 is 14 amino acids. Per germline, CDR1 SGHRS and CDR2 YFSETQ. The V gene lost 0 bases and the J gene lost 7 bases, with 12 bases spanning the gap. This chain's CDR3 is CASSLGGGRNTQYF. DNA of the CDR3: TGCGCCAGCAGCTTGGGTGGAGGCCGAAATACGCAGTATTTT.

This chain joins TRBV11-2 and TRBJ1-3; 7 nucleotides line up with TRBD1. The V gene's germline CDR1 is SGHAT and CDR2 FQNNGV. The CDR3 is 16 residues long. With V trimmed by 3 bases and J by 3 bases, 8 bases remained unmatched. The chain's CDR3 is CASSFGGGLSGNTIYF. Written as DNA, the CDR3 is TGTGCCAGCAGCTTTGGAGGGGGCTTGAGTGGAAACACCATATATTTT.

The rearrangement joins TRBV13 to TRBJ2-2; D ambiguous. Trimming left V 1 base short and J 8 bases short, with 5 bases between. The CDR3 covers 12 residues. Germline assignment: CDR1 PRHDT and CDR2 FYEKMQ (reference sequence). The CDR3 protein is CASSLVSGELFF. The DNA for the CDR3 is TGTGCCAGCAGCTTAGTTAGTGGGGAGCTGTTTTTT.

The chain links TRBV18 to TRBJ2-7, with 7 bases identical to TRBD1. The CDR3 has 15 residues. Germline CDR1 is KGHSH and CDR2 is LQKENI. J was trimmed by 6 bases and V by 4 bases; bases with no gene match: 12. The CDR3 DNA reads TGTGCCAGCTCACAGTCCATGGGACAGATGACCGAGCAGTACTTC. Protein product: CASSQSMGQMTEQYF.

This chain connects TRBV6-5 to TRBJ2-1, with a possible D match to TRBD1 (6 bases). This CDR3 has 14 residues. With 4 bases removed from V and 7 bases from J, the gap between germline ends came to 14 bases. Per the germline V gene, CDR1 is MNHEY and CDR2 is SVGAGI. The CDR3: CASSLGGGGNEQFF. The DNA of the CDR3 is TGTGCCAGCAGTTTAGGGGGTGGTGGGAATGAGCAGTTCTTC.